This T cell receptor beta chain appears in the sequencing data of a study of T cells in narcolepsy. Study-level points and caveats: Autoreactive HCRT-specific and TRIB2-specific clonotypes were marked in same-patient CSF-versus-blood CD4+ comparisons. Autoreactive clone sequences were missing from some blood memory CD4+ repertoires.

Of note for this clone: What it binds is not known.

CDR3 size: 13 residues. Germline V gene data show CDR1 as LNHDA and CDR2 as SQIVND (reference sequence). V lost 9 bases, J lost 5 bases, and 16 bases lay in between. Method: immunoSEQ multiplex PCR; TCRdb's copy keeps in-frame clones and lacks some. Among 25,000 to 35,000 clones, over 80% were seen once, and the ten largest hold 2.6%. The clonotype was recovered from a human donor with narcolepsy. This rearrangement joins TRBV19 to TRBJ2-5, with D perhaps given as TRBD1 or TRBD2 (5 bases each). The specimen sequenced was CD45RA- memory CD4+ T cells from PBMCs. CDR3 sequence (DNA): TGTGCCAGCCACCCCCCCGGGGACGAGACCCAGTACTTC. Translating gives CASHPPGDETQYF.